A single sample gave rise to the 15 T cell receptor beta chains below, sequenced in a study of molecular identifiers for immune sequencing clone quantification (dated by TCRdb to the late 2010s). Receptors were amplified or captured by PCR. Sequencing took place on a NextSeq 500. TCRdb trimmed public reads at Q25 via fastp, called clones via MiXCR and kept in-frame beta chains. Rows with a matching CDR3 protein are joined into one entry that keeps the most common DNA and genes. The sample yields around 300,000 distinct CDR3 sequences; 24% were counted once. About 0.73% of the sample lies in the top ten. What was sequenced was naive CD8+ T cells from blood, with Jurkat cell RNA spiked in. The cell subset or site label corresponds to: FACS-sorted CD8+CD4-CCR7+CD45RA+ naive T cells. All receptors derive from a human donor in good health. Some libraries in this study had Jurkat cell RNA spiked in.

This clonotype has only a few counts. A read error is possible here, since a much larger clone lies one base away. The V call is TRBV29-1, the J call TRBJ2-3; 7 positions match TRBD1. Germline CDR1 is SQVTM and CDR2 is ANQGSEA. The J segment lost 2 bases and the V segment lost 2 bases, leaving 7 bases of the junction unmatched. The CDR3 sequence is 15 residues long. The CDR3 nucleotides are TGCAGCGTTGAACCCGCAGGGGGAGACACAGATACGCAGTATTTT. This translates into CSVEPAGGDTDTQYF.

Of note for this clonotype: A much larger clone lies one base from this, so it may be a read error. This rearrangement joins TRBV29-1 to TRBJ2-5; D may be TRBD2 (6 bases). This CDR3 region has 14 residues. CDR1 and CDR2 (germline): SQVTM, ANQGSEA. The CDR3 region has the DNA TGCAGCGTTGTCGGAGCGGGTACTCAAGAGCCCCAGTACTTC. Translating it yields CSVVGAGTQEPQYF.

The CDR3 DNA is TGTGCCAGCGGCTCAATTACACCGAACACTGAAGCTTTCTTT. Translated, it gives CASGSITPNTEAFF. The rearrangement joins TRBV13 to TRBJ1-1; D uncertain. The CDR3 is made up of 14 amino acids. Trimming took off 8 bases at V and 1 base at J, with 14 bases between the two ends. CDR1 is PRHDT and CDR2 is FYEKMQ in the germline V gene (reference sequence).

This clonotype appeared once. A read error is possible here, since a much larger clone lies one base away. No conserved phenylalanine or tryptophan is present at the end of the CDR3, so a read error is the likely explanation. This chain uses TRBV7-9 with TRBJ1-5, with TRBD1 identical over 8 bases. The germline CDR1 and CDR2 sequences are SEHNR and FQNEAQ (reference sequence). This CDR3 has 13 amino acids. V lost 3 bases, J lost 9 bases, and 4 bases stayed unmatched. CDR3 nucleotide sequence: TGTGCCAGCAGCTTGGGCACAGGGGGGCCCCAGCATTCT. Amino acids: CASSLGTGGPQHS.

The DNA for the CDR3 is TGCAGCGTTATTACTTTTTCGACAGATGAAGCTTTCTTT. It translates to CSVITFSTDEAFF. The gene calls are TRBV29-1 and TRBJ1-1, with a possible D match to TRBD1 (5 bases). V was cut by 5 bases and J by 7 bases, with 17 bases left in between. The germline gives CDR1 SQVTM, CDR2 ANQGSEA. The CDR3 runs to 13 residues.

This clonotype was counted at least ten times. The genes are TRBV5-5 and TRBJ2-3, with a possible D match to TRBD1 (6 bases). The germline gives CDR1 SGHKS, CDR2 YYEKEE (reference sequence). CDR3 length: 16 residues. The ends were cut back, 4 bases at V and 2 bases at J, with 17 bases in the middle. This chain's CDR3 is CASSKKGQPTTDTQYF. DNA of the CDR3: TGTGCCAGCAGCAAGAAAGGACAGCCCACCACAGATACGCAGTATTTT.

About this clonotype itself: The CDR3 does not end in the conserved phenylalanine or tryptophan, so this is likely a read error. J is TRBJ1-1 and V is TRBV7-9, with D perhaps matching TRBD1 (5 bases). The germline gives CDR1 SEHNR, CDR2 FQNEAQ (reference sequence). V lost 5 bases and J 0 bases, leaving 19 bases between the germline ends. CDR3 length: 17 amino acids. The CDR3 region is CASSNIKTENMNTEAFS. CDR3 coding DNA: TGTGCCAGCAGCAACATTAAGACAGAAAATATGAACACTGAAGCTTTCTCT.

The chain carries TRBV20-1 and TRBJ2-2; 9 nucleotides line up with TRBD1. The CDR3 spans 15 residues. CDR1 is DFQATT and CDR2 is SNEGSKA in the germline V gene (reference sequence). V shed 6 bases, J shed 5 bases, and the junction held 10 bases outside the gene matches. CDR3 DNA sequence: TGCAGTGCGGCCCCGGACAGGGGTCCTACCGGGGAGCTGTTTTTT. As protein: CSAAPDRGPTGELFF.

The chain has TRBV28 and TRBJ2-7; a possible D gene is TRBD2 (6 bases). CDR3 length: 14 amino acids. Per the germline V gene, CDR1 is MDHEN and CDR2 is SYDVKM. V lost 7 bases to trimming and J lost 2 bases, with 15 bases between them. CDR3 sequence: CASTWGVAAYEQYF. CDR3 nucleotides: TGTGCCAGCACCTGGGGAGTAGCGGCCTACGAGCAGTACTTC. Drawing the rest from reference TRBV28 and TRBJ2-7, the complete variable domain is DVKVTQSSRYLVKRTGEKVFLECVQDMDHENMFWYRQDPGLGLRLIYFSYDVKMKEKGDIPEGYSVSREKKERFSLILESASTNQTSMYLCASTWGVAAYEQYFGPGTRLTVT.

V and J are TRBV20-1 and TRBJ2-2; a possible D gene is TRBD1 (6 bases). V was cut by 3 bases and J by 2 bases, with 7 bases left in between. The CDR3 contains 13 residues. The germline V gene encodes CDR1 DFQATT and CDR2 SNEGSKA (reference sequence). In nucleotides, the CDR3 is TGCAGTGCTAGCGGGACAAACACCGGGGAGCTGTTTTTT. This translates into CSASGTNTGELFF.

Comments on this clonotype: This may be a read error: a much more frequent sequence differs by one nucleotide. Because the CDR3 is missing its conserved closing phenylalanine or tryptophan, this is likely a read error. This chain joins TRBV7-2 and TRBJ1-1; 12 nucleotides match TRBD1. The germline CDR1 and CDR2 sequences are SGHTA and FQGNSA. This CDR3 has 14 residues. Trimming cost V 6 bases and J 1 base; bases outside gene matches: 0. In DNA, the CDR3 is TGTGCCAGCAGGGGACAGGGGGCGAACACTGAAGCTTTCTTG. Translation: CASRGQGANTEAFL.

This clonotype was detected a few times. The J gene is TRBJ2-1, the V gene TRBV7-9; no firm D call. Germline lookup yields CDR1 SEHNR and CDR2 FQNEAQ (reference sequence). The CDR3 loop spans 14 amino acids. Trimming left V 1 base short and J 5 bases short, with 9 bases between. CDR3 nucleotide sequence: TGTGCCAGCAGCTTAGATTCTGGAAACAATGAGCAGTTCTTC. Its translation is CASSLDSGNNEQFF. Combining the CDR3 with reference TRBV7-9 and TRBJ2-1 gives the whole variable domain DTGVSQNPRHKITKRGQNVTFRCDPISEHNRLYWYRQTLGQGPEFLTYFQNEAQLEKSRLLSDRFSAERPKGSFSTLEIQRTEQGDSAMYLCASSLDSGNNEQFFGPGTRLTVL.

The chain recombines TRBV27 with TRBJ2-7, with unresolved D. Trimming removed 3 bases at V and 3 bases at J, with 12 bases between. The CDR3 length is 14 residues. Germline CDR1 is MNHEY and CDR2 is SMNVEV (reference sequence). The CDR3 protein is CASSFGPMSYEQYF. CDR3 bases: TGTGCCAGCAGTTTCGGACCGATGAGCTACGAGCAGTACTTC.

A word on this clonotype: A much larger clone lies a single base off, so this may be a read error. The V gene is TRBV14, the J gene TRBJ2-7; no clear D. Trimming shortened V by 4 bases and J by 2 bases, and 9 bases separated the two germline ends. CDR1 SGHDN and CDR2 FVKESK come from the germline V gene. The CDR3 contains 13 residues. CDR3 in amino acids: CASSRWEAYEQYF. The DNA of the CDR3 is TGTGCCAGCAGCCGCTGGGAAGCCTACGAGCAGTACTTC.

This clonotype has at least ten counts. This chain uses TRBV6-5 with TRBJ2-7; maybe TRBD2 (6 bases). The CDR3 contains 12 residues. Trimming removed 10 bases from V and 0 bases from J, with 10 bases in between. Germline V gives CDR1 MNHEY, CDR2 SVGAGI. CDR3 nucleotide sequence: TGTGCCACGGGGGAGAGCTCCTACGAGCAGTACTTC. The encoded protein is CATGESSYEQYF.